Presented here are 5 T cell receptor beta chains from one specimen sequenced in a study of T cells after yellow fever vaccination. One entry per CDR3 protein results from TCRdb running MiXCR on the 5' RACE reads. The sample has fewer than 90,000 distinct CDR3 sequences, approximately 6.5% seen once; the top ten hold under 45%. The sequencing here drew on CD8+ T cells sorted from PBMCs, taken 4 to 5 days after the first yellow fever vaccination. These TCRs come from a man aged 18-30 years who received the YFV17D yellow fever vaccine.

The sample holds a few counts of this clonotype. This chain connects TRBV6-2 or TRBV6-3 to TRBJ2-7; a possible D gene is TRBD1 (6 bases). Looked up from germline, CDR1 is MNHEY and CDR2 is SVGEGT. The CDR3 has 13 amino acids. V was trimmed by 6 bases and J by 5 bases, leaving 14 bases between them. The CDR3 DNA follows: TGTGCCAGCAGCACAGGGTTCGGGGACGAGCAGTACGTC. Translated: CASSTGFGDEQYV.

This clonotype was seen a few times. V is TRBV20-1 and J is TRBJ1-4; D not resolved. The germline V and J ends were trimmed by 4 bases and 2 bases, with 11 bases remaining between them. This CDR3 contains 14 residues. CDR1 is DFQATT and CDR2 is SNEGSKA in the germline V gene (reference sequence). The CDR3 loop reads CSATGWVTNEKLFF. The CDR3 DNA follows: TGCAGTGCTACTGGGTGGGTGACTAATGAAAAACTGTTTTTT.

A few counts support this clonotype. The genes are TRBV7-9 and TRBJ1-3; the D is unclear. CDR1 and CDR2 (germline): SEHNR, FQNEAQ (reference sequence). V dropped 5 bases and J dropped 1 base, with 6 bases sitting between them. The CDR3 extends over 13 amino acids. DNA for the CDR3: TGTGCCAGCAGCAGCCGGTCTGGAAACACCATATATTTT. Its protein is CASSSRSGNTIYF.

The table lists this clonotype with a few counts. This chain links TRBV3-1 with TRBJ2-1; D uncertain. Germline V lookup: CDR1 LGHDT, CDR2 YNNKEL (reference sequence). The V end was cut by 4 bases, the J end by 1 base, with 11 bases between. The CDR3 sequence is 15 residues long. CDR3 in amino acids: CASSLRLGSYNEQFF. As DNA, the CDR3 is TGTGCCAGCAGCCTCCGTTTGGGGTCCTACAATGAGCAGTTCTTC.

The chain recombines TRBV19 with TRBJ2-6; D gene unclear. Germline lookup yields CDR1 LNHDA and CDR2 SQIVND (reference sequence). The CDR3 spans 14 residues. V lost 5 bases to trimming and J lost 0 bases, with 5 bases between them. CDR3 coding DNA: TGTGCCAGTAGTTTTTCCTCTGGGGCCAACGTCCTGACTTTC. This encodes CASSFSSGANVLTF. Drawing the rest from reference TRBV19 and TRBJ2-6, the complete variable domain is DGGITQSPKYLFRKEGQNVTLSCEQNLNHDAMYWYRQDPGQGLRLIYYSQIVNDFQKGDIAEGYSVSREKKESFPLTVTSAQKNPTAFYLCASSFSSGANVLTFGAGSRLTVL.